The 14 T cell receptor beta chains reported below all come from one sample, sequenced in a study of blood T cell repertoires in COVID-19. Profiled with immunoSEQ multiplex PCR; TCRdb holds only in-frame clones, not every one. The sample holds 110,000 to 150,000 clones, under 85% seen once. The material sequenced was peripheral blood. All receptors derive from a human donor in a cohort sampled during active COVID-19.

The chain recombines TRBV5-1 with TRBJ2-2, with D maybe TRBD2 (5 bases). Trimming took off 2 bases at V and 5 bases at J, with 16 bases between the two ends. Per the germline V gene, CDR1 is SGHRS and CDR2 is YFSETQ. The CDR3 is made up of 16 amino acids. The DNA for the CDR3 is TGCGCCAGCAGCTTTCCCCCCCTAGCAAAAACCGGGGAGCTGTTTTTT. It is translated as CASSFPPLAKTGELFF. The whole variable domain, filled in from reference TRBV5-1 and TRBJ2-2, reads KAGVTQTPRYLIKTRGQQVTLSCSPISGHRSVSWYQQTPGQGLQFLFEYFSETQRNKGNFPGRFSGRQFSNSRSEMNVSTLELGDSALYLCASSFPPLAKTGELFFGEGSRLTVL.

The chain couples TRBV25-1 to TRBJ2-7, with 12 positions matching TRBD1. V lost 6 bases to trimming and J lost 10 bases; unmatched junction nucleotides: 7. CDR1 and CDR2 from the germline V gene are MGHDK and SYGVNS. This CDR3 has 13 amino acids. In DNA, the CDR3 is TGTGCCAGCAGGCCGGGACAGGGGGCCAAACAGTACTTC. It yields the protein CASRPGQGAKQYF.

The rearrangement uses TRBV6-5 and TRBJ2-7; a possible D gene is TRBD2 (6 bases). Per the germline V gene, CDR1 is MNHEY and CDR2 is SVGAGI. V lost 7 bases to trimming and J lost 0 bases, with 13 bases between them. This CDR3 contains 14 residues. CDR3 loop: CASTGTQSSYEQYF. The CDR3 DNA is TGTGCCAGCACCGGGACTCAGAGCTCCTACGAGCAGTACTTC.

Remarks on this clone: The same CDR3 arises from other DNA sequences in this sample as well. The J gene is TRBJ2-7, the V gene TRBV7-9; D gene unclear. The CDR3 runs 11 residues. The germline V and J ends were trimmed by 1 base and 5 bases, with 3 bases remaining between them. CDR1 is SEHNR, CDR2 FQNEAQ, per germline (reference sequence). CDR3 residues: CASSLGDEQYF. The CDR3, as DNA: TGTGCCAGCAGCTTAGGCGACGAGCAGTACTTC.

This chain links TRBV7-3 with TRBJ2-2; D perhaps matches TRBD2 (6 bases). The CDR3 runs to 15 residues. Germline-derived CDR1 and CDR2 are SGHTA and FQGTGA. Trimming took 1 base from V and 6 from J, leaving 12 bases between them. CDR3 bases: TGTGCCAGCAGCTTAAACCCCCCGGGGGCCGGGGAGCTGTTTTTT. As protein: CASSLNPPGAGELFF.

For this clone: Within the sample, other DNA sequences also encode this same CDR3. The rearrangement uses TRBV5-1 and TRBJ2-3, with 9 bases fitting TRBD2. CDR3 length: 17 residues. CDR1 is SGHRS and CDR2 is YFSETQ in the germline V gene. J was trimmed by 0 bases and V by 0 bases; bases with no gene match: 5. In DNA form, the CDR3 reads TGCGCCAGCAGCTTGGAGGGGCTAGCGGGGAGCACAGATACGCAGTATTTT. Its protein is CASSLEGLAGSTDTQYF.

This chain links TRBV4-3 with TRBJ2-3; D might be TRBD2 (5 bases). Per germline, CDR1 LGHNA and CDR2 YSLEER. The V gene lost 0 bases and the J gene lost 3 bases, with 7 bases spanning the gap. The CDR3 runs 14 residues. CDR3 sequence (DNA): TGCGCCAGCAGCCAAGAACCGGGGACAGATACGCAGTATTTT. Translated: CASSQEPGTDTQYF.

This clone was picked up many times. The chain uses TRBV7-9 and TRBJ2-1, with D possibly being TRBD2 (6 bases). V was trimmed by 1 base and J by 9 bases, leaving 13 bases between them. The CDR3 sequence is 14 residues long. The germline CDR1 and CDR2 sequences are SEHNR and FQNEAQ (reference sequence). The CDR3 sequence is CASSLVMGRSEQFF. For the CDR3, the DNA is TGTGCCAGCAGCTTAGTTATGGGGAGGTCTGAGCAGTTCTTC.

The CDR3 region has the DNA TGTGCCAGCAGCCGGCTAGCGGGAGTCATCTACGAGCAGTACTTC. It is translated as CASSRLAGVIYEQYF. The gene calls are TRBV3-1 (or the pseudogene TRBV3-2) and TRBJ2-7; 10 bases are a match to TRBD2. V trimming: 4 bases; J trimming: 3 bases; junction bases outside the gene matches: 6. The CDR3 loop spans 15 amino acids. Germline CDR1 and CDR2: LGHDT and YNNKEL (reference sequence).

The chain recombines TRBV29-1 with TRBJ1-1, with D possibly matching TRBD1 (6 bases). Trimming pared 3 bases from V and 0 bases from J, leaving 11 bases between. CDR1 is SQVTM, CDR2 ANQGSEA, per germline. The CDR3 is 14 residues long. The CDR3 DNA sequence: TGCAGCGTTGACAGGGGTCTCATGAACACTGAAGCTTTCTTT. Translated, it gives CSVDRGLMNTEAFF.

In nucleotides, the CDR3 is TGTGCCAGCAGCGACCGGGACAGGGGAGGGGACCAAGAGACCCAGTACTTC. Translation gives CASSDRDRGGDQETQYF. The chain couples TRBV3-1 (or the pseudogene TRBV3-2) to TRBJ2-5, with 10 bases identical to TRBD1. Germline-derived CDR1 and CDR2 are LGHDT and YNNKEL (reference sequence). This CDR3 comprises 17 residues. V was clipped by 5 bases and J by 0 bases; unmatched bases: 9.

The rearrangement links TRBV11-3 to TRBJ2-1, with TRBD1 identical over 7 bases. V was clipped by 1 base and J by 8 bases; unmatched bases: 5. Per the germline V gene, CDR1 is SGHNT and CDR2 is YENEEA. This CDR3 is built from 14 residues. The DNA of the CDR3 is TGTGCCAGCAGCTTAGGCGGACAGGTCGATGAGCAGTTCTTC. This codes for CASSLGGQVDEQFF.

The V gene is TRBV28, the J gene TRBJ2-3; 7 bases fit TRBD2. V dropped 4 bases and J dropped 2; count of bases not matched to a gene: 9. Germline values: CDR1 MDHEN, CDR2 SYDVKM. The CDR3 consists of 16 residues. CDR3 DNA sequence: TGTGCCAGCAGTTCTGGAGCTAGCGGAGTCACAGATACGCAGTATTTT. Amino acid sequence: CASSSGASGVTDTQYF.

The chain has TRBV6-6 and TRBJ2-1; 10 nucleotides match TRBD2. This CDR3 region has 16 residues. Germline CDR1 MNHNY, CDR2 SVGAGI (reference sequence). The V gene end was trimmed by 2 bases and the J gene end by 2 bases; junction bases not matched to a gene: 3. The CDR3 DNA is TGTGCCAGCAGTTACCTCAGCGGGAGGGCCTACAATGAGCAGTTCTTC. This sequence encodes CASSYLSGRAYNEQFF.